This passage covers 8 T cell receptor beta chains from one sample sequenced in a study of CD8+CD57+ T cells in acquired aplastic anemia. Profiling that covered TCR beta VDJ and CDR3 relied on genomic DNA as its template. TCRdb fed the reads into MiXCR, producing one record per CDR3 protein. This table holds a few hundred thousand distinct CDR3 sequences, roughly three fifths found once. Sequencing input: sorted CD4+, CD8+, or CD8+CD57+ T cells (not recorded which) from PBMCs. These receptors were obtained from a human donor with severe aplastic anemia or a healthy control (not recorded which).

This clonotype was found many times. The V call is TRBV5-5, the J call TRBJ2-1; D not certain. The CDR3 totals 16 residues. V lost 0 bases and J 0 bases, leaving 10 bases between the germline ends. CDR1 is SGHKS and CDR2 is YYEKEE in the germline V gene (reference sequence). CDR3 amino acids: CASSLAFWSSYNEQFF. The CDR3 region has the DNA TGTGCCAGCAGCTTGGCCTTTTGGAGCTCCTACAATGAGCAGTTCTTC.

On this clonotype: Compared with germline, one end of the junction differs, possibly owing to a read error. The chain recombines TRBV5-1 with TRBJ2-7; 7 bases align to TRBD2. The CDR3 runs to 14 residues. The germline gives CDR1 SGHRS, CDR2 YFSETQ. This CDR3 reads CASSSSGGSYKQYF. The CDR3 nucleotides are TGCGCCAGCAGCTCTAGCGGTGGCTCCTACAAGCAGTACTTC.

The gene calls are TRBV2 and TRBJ2-7; D unclear. This CDR3 region has 14 residues. Germline V gives CDR1 SNHLY, CDR2 FYNNEI. V was trimmed by 7 bases and J by 0 bases, leaving 13 bases between them. CDR3 in amino acids: CASKSDLSSYEQYF. The CDR3 DNA is TGTGCCAGCAAAAGCGACCTAAGCTCCTACGAGCAGTACTTC.

V and J are TRBV14 and TRBJ1-2; perhaps TRBD1 as D (5 bases). Germline V CDR1 and CDR2: SGHDN, FVKESK. The CDR3 loop spans 13 amino acids. Trimming took 0 bases from V and 7 from J, leaving 9 bases between them. The CDR3 reads CASSQEGEGGYTF. The CDR3 DNA follows: TGTGCCAGCAGCCAAGAAGGGGAAGGTGGCTACACCTTC.

The J gene is TRBJ2-5, the V gene TRBV7-6; 7 nucleotides line up with TRBD1. Germline V gene lookup returns CDR1 SGHVS and CDR2 FNYEAQ. Unmatched junction bases numbered 6, after V lost 4 bases and J lost 7 bases. There are 13 residues in the CDR3. The CDR3 nucleotides read TGTGCCAGCAGCTCCTCGACAGGGTGGACCCAGTACTTC. Translation gives CASSSSTGWTQYF.

V gene TRBV29-1 combines with J gene TRBJ2-3; 8 bases match TRBD1. The trim removed 7 bases at V and 3 bases at J, leaving 6 bases unmatched. Germline V lookup: CDR1 SQVTM, CDR2 ANQGSEA. The CDR3 is 13 residues long. Written as DNA, the CDR3 is TGCAGCGCTGGGGACAGGACGACAGATACGCAGTATTTT. The encoded protein is CSAGDRTTDTQYF.

The chain carries TRBV20-1 and TRBJ1-6, with TRBD1 matching over 7 bases. The CDR3 is 14 residues long. Germline-derived CDR1 and CDR2 are DFQATT and SNEGSKA (reference sequence). V was pared by 6 bases and J by 9 bases, with 11 bases of the junction left unmatched. The CDR3 DNA is TGCAGTGCCACCTGGACAGGCCCGGGTTCACCCCTCCACTTT. Its translation is CSATWTGPGSPLHF.

The V and J genes are TRBV10-3 and TRBJ2-5, with D possibly matching TRBD2 (6 bases). Germline CDR1 ENHRY, CDR2 SYGVKD. Trimming shortened V by 5 bases and J by 3 bases, and 19 bases separated the two germline ends. The CDR3 sequence is 16 residues long. Here the CDR3 DNA reads TGTGCCATCAGTTACATTTTAGCGGAGATAGAAGAGACCCAGTACTTC. It specifies CAISYILAEIEETQYF.